This T cell receptor (beta chain) was identified during a study of Ad26.COV2.S vaccination and SARS-CoV-2 variants. Whole-study context: Into the muscle, Ad26.COV2.S was dosed once or twice, 56 days apart.

CDR3 length: 17 residues. In germline, CDR1 is SGHTA, CDR2 FQGNSA. Germline trimming cut 1 base from V and 10 bases from J; bases unmatched to any gene: 11. Measured with immunoSEQ multiplex PCR; TCRdb has only the in-frame clones, and not every one. The repertoire includes 400,000 to 500,000 clones, roughly 89% of them detected once, and 2.5% to 3% sits in the top ten. Treatment indicated: 15 to 20 received Ad26.COV2.S at low or high dose, single or two shots; 5 received placebo; per-sample allocation not given. It was on day 63 after the first vaccine or placebo injection that samples were taken. This clone occurred once.

The sample was peripheral blood, taken in a trial of Ad26.COV2.S vaccine versus placebo. The rearrangement uses TRBV7-2 and TRBJ1-6, with TRBD1 identical over 9 bases. This sequence originates from a person aged 18 to 59 who received the Ad26.COV2.S COVID-19 vaccine or a placebo. The CDR3 spells CASSLVVLGTGLSPLHF. The CDR3 DNA reads as TGTGCCAGCAGCTTAGTGGTTCTCGGGACAGGGTTGTCACCCCTCCACTTT.